One sample yielded the 11 T cell receptor beta chains listed below, sequenced in a study of a mutant IDH1 vaccine in newly diagnosed glioma. TCRdb's copy holds only in-frame clones and misses some; the assay was immunoSEQ multiplex PCR. Of some 30,000 clones in the sample, roughly four fifths were seen once. Time point described: week 35, safety follow-up. Every single dose of the vaccine, 300 ug of mutant IDH1 20-mer peptide, came with topical imiquimod. For these receptors, no antigen is known. The input for sequencing was PBMCs, taken from a glioma patient whose treatment included an IDH1 peptide vaccine. All receptors derive from a man younger than 40 with glioma.

The chain is built from TRBV5-1 and TRBJ2-1, with D uncertain. V was shortened by 0 bases and J by 7 bases, with 11 bases between the two germline ends. The CDR3 spans 14 residues. Germline V lookup: CDR1 SGHRS, CDR2 YFSETQ. The CDR3 region has the DNA TGCGCCAGCAGCTTGGTTCTCCAAGGGAATGAGCAGTTCTTC. Amino acids: CASSLVLQGNEQFF.

Only one count was recorded for this clone. The chain couples TRBV5-4 to TRBJ2-5; D unclear. This CDR3 is built from 11 residues. Germline assignment: CDR1 SGHNT and CDR2 YYREEE (reference sequence). V was pared by 3 bases and J by 1 base, with 1 base between. The CDR3 reads CASSSQETQYF. CDR3 DNA sequence: TGTGCCAGCAGCTCCCAAGAGACCCAGTACTTC.

This clone was counted between two and nine times. Here the CDR3 DNA reads TGTGCCAGCACCAAACAGGGGAGAGACACTGAAGCTTTCTTT. Protein: CASTKQGRDTEAFF. This sequence joins TRBV6-5 and TRBJ1-1, with 7 bases that match TRBD1. J was trimmed by 3 bases and V by 7 bases; bases with no gene match: 8. The CDR3 runs 14 residues. Germline values: CDR1 MNHEY, CDR2 SVGAGI.

This chain links TRBV10-2 with TRBJ2-4; maybe TRBD1 (6 bases). The germline gives CDR1 WSHSY, CDR2 SAAADI. CDR3 length: 12 residues. Trimming shortened V by 10 bases and J by 6 bases, and 13 bases separated the two germline ends. The CDR3 here is CATADRTNIQYF. CDR3 nucleotide sequence: TGCGCCACCGCCGACAGGACAAACATTCAGTACTTC.

There are a few counts of this clone. The chain carries TRBV6-5 and TRBJ1-1, with D possibly TRBD1 on 5 matching bases. The CDR3 contains 13 residues. CDR1 MNHEY and CDR2 SVGAGI come from the germline V gene. Trimming cost V 8 bases and J 10 bases, with 20 bases left between them. CDR3 sequence (DNA): TGTGCCAGCCTCGGGGACGCACCTTTTGGAGCTTTCTTT. Amino acids: CASLGDAPFGAFF.

V is TRBV5-8 and J is TRBJ1-4; 7 nucleotides agree with TRBD1. CDR1 and CDR2 from the germline V gene are SGHTS and YDEGEE. The CDR3 contains 15 residues. V gave up 4 bases and J gave up 2 bases; unmatched junction bases: 5. CDR3 in amino acids: CASSQGTVTNEKLFF. CDR3 sequence (DNA): TGTGCCAGCAGCCAAGGGACAGTCACTAATGAAAAACTGTTTTTT. The complete variable domain, with remaining parts taken from reference TRBV5-8 and TRBJ1-4, reads EAGVTQSPTHLIKTRGQQATLRCSPISGHTSVYWYQQALGLGLQFLLWYDEGEERNRGNFPPRFSGRQFPNYSSELNVNALELEDSALYLCASSQGTVTNEKLFFGSGTQLSVL.

This chain uses TRBV23-1 with TRBJ1-2; maybe TRBD1 (5 bases). TRBV23-1 is an ORF, and what it does is uncertain. The CDR3 length is 11 residues. V lost 8 bases and J lost 4, with 8 bases in between. The CDR3 DNA reads TGCGCCAGCGGGGGGTTCTATGGCTACACCTTC. Amino acid sequence: CASGGFYGYTF.

About this clone: Germline and junction disagree at one end, which may indicate a read error. The rearrangement joins TRBV7-9 to TRBJ1-4; 7 nucleotides align to TRBD1. The CDR3 is 15 amino acids. The germline V gene encodes CDR1 SEHNR and CDR2 FQNEAQ (reference sequence). The CDR3, as DNA: TGTGCCAGCAGTCCCGAAAGGGGACAGAATGAGAAACTGTTTTTT. Protein sequence: CASSPERGQNEKLFF.

This clone was seen only once. The gene calls are TRBV7-8 and TRBJ1-2, with 9 bases aligning to TRBD1. Germline V CDR1 and CDR2: SGHVS, FQNEAQ. This CDR3 is built from 16 residues. V lost 5 bases to trimming and J lost 4 bases; unmatched junction nucleotides: 11. The CDR3 is CASSPRTGARSYGYTF. CDR3 coding DNA: TGTGCCAGCAGCCCCCGGACAGGGGCGCGGAGCTATGGCTACACCTTC.

This clone was counted a few times. The chain's CDR3 is CASSLRAGGASTREAFF. The CDR3 nucleotides read TGCGCCAGCAGCTTACGGGCAGGGGGCGCGAGTACGAGAGAAGCTTTCTTT. J is TRBJ1-1 and V is TRBV5-1; 8 bases align to TRBD1. The germline CDR1 and CDR2 sequences are SGHRS and YFSETQ. CDR3 size: 17 residues. After removal of 2 bases from V and 8 bases from J, the junction contained 17 bases not matched to a gene.

This clone was observed a few times. CDR3 coding DNA: TGTGCCAGCAATGGGGCAGCGAGCAGTCATAGCAATCAGCCCCAGCATTTT. Translated: CASNGAASSHSNQPQHF. V and J are TRBV2 and TRBJ1-5; TRBD1 might be the D (5 bases). Trimming took off 7 bases at V and 0 bases at J, with 19 bases between the two ends. The CDR3 length is 17 residues. Germline CDR1 and CDR2: SNHLY and FYNNEI.